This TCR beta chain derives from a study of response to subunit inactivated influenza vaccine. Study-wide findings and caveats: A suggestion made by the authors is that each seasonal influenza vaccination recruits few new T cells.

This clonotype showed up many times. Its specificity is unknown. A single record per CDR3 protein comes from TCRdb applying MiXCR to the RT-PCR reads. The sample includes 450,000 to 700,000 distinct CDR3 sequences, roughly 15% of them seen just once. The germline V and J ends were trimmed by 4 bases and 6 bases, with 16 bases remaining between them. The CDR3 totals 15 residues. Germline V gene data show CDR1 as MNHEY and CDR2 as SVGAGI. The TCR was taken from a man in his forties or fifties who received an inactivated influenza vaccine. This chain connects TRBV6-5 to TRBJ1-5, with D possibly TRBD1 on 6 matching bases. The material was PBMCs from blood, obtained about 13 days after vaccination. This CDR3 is CASSFSGGAGQPQHF. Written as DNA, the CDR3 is TGTGCCAGCAGTTTCTCCGGGGGCGCGGGTCAGCCCCAGCATTTT.